The present TCR beta chain was sequenced within a study of identical twins. CDR3 length equals 16 residues. The germline gives CDR1 ENHRY, CDR2 SYGVKD. This clonotype was picked up a small number of times. Germline and junction disagree at one end, which may indicate a read error. TCRdb itself ran the 5' RACE reads through MiXCR, one entry per CDR3 protein. The data show about 530,000 distinct CDR3 sequences, around 15% seen once. These data also featured in a second study, about yellow fever vaccine responses in identical twins.

Sequencing was carried out using CD4+ T cells sorted from blood. The chain joins TRBV10-3 to TRBJ1-1, with TRBD1 matching 9 bases. The clonotype was recovered from a woman under 30 in good health. CDR3 loop: CAISESPGTGNPEAFF. CDR3 sequence (DNA): TGTGCCATCAGTGAGTCGCCAGGGACAGGGAACCCTGAAGCTTTCTTT.